These 17 T cell receptor beta chains were all obtained from the same sample, sequenced in a study of shared clonotypes between healthy human individuals. TCRdb's copy holds only in-frame clones and misses some; the assay was immunoSEQ multiplex PCR. The data show nearly 1 million clones, 76% seen once. The sample consisted of memory CD4+ T cells sorted from blood. Subset denoted: CD45RA-negative fraction. Source of these receptors: a man aged 18-30 years in good health.

Turning to this clone: The sample carries other DNA sequences with the same CDR3. V gene TRBV7-9 combines with J gene TRBJ2-3; D remains unclear. Germline CDR1 SEHNR, CDR2 FQNEAQ (reference sequence). V was shortened by 1 base and J by 0 bases, with 5 bases between the two germline ends. CDR3 length equals 14 residues. CDR3 loop: CASSLVSSTDTQYF. As DNA, the CDR3 is TGTGCCAGCAGCTTAGTTAGCAGCACAGATACGCAGTATTTT.

The rearrangement uses TRBV7-3 and TRBJ2-2; D not certain. The germline CDR1 and CDR2 sequences are SGHTA and FQGTGA. The V end lost 5 bases, the J end lost 7 bases, and 8 bases lay between the germline ends. The CDR3 is 12 amino acids. The CDR3 nucleotides read TGTGCCAGCAGCAACCCGGTCGGGGAGCTGTTTTTT. This sequence encodes CASSNPVGELFF.

The V and J genes are TRBV30 and TRBJ2-5; D call uncertain. CDR3 length: 13 amino acids. The V end was cut by 4 bases, the J end by 4 bases, with 13 bases between. Germline V gene sequence: CDR1 GTSNPN, CDR2 SVGIG (reference sequence). The CDR3 DNA follows: TGTGCCTGGACCGGATCCTCTCGAGAGACCCAGTACTTC. Protein sequence: CAWTGSSRETQYF.

The rearrangement joins TRBV6-1 to TRBJ1-6; 7 positions match TRBD1. Germline V gene lookup returns CDR1 MNHNS and CDR2 SASEGT. The CDR3 has 15 residues. J lost 6 bases, V lost 10 bases, and 12 bases had no gene match. CDR3 protein: CATQPPRGSNSPLHF. In nucleotides, the CDR3 is TGTGCCACCCAACCCCCCAGGGGGAGTAATTCACCCCTCCACTTT.

The chain links TRBV2 to TRBJ1-3; maybe TRBD1 (5 bases). Germline V gene sequence: CDR1 SNHLY, CDR2 FYNNEI. V was clipped by 3 bases and J by 2 bases, with 8 bases between them. The CDR3 spans 14 residues. CDR3 amino acids: CASSDEGAGNTIYF. CDR3 coding DNA: TGTGCCAGCAGTGATGAAGGGGCTGGAAACACCATATATTTT. Using reference TRBV2 and TRBJ1-3 for the parts outside the CDR3, the full variable domain is EPEVTQTPSHQVTQMGQEVILRCVPISNHLYFYWYRQILGQKVEFLVSFYNNEISEKSEIFDDQFSVERPDGSNFTLKIRSTKLEDSAMYFCASSDEGAGNTIYFGEGSWLTVV.

This clone was picked up a small number of times. The chain recombines TRBV5-5 with TRBJ1-2; no clear D. CDR1 is SGHKS, CDR2 YYEKEE, per germline (reference sequence). With 1 base removed from V and 2 bases from J, the gap between germline ends came to 12 bases. The CDR3 is made up of 15 amino acids. Here the CDR3 reads CASSLFGRGNYGYTF. In DNA, the CDR3 is TGTGCCAGCAGCTTGTTTGGCAGAGGGAACTATGGCTACACCTTC.

As for this clone: A far bigger clonotype differs at one base, so this is likely a read error. This chain uses TRBV7-9 with TRBJ2-1, with D possibly matching TRBD2 (6 bases). The V end lost 5 bases, the J end lost 4 bases, and 9 bases lay between the germline ends. CDR1 SEHNR and CDR2 FQNEAQ come from the germline V gene (reference sequence). The CDR3 totals 13 residues. The CDR3 spells CASSGSGYNEQFF. The CDR3, as DNA: TGTGCCAGCAGCGGAAGCGGGTACAATGAGCAGTTCTTC. Based on the CDR3 plus reference TRBV7-9 and TRBJ2-1, the full variable domain is DTGVSQNPRHKITKRGQNVTFRCDPISEHNRLYWYRQTLGQGPEFLTYFQNEAQLEKSRLLSDRFSAERPKGSFSTLEIQRTEQGDSAMYLCASSGSGYNEQFFGPGTRLTVL.

This clone was seen repeatedly, ten times or more. The chain uses TRBV4-1 and TRBJ2-7; weak D call: TRBD1 (5 bases). V lost 0 bases and J lost 5, with 14 bases in between. The germline V gene encodes CDR1 MGHRA and CDR2 YSYEKL. This CDR3 is built from 15 residues. The CDR3 here is CASSQEYRLGNEQYF. The DNA of the CDR3 is TGCGCCAGCAGCCAAGAGTACAGGCTGGGGAACGAGCAGTACTTC.

This clone was detected only a few times. A far larger clone is only one base removed, so a read error is likely. V and J are TRBV14 and TRBJ1-3; D remains unclear. V lost 4 bases to trimming and J lost 0 bases, with 1 base between them. The CDR3 contains 12 residues. Looked up from germline, CDR1 is SGHDN and CDR2 is FVKESK. DNA for the CDR3: TGTGCCAGCAGCCCCTCTGGAAACACCATATATTTT. Translation: CASSPSGNTIYF.

This clone came up once. The chain has TRBV2 and TRBJ2-1; D is unresolved. V was clipped by 6 bases and J by 5 bases, with 11 bases between them. This CDR3 contains 13 residues. CDR1 SNHLY and CDR2 FYNNEI come from the germline V gene. For the CDR3, the DNA is TGTGCCAGCAGAGCCTGGGCGGACAATGAGCAGTTCTTC. Translating it yields CASRAWADNEQFF.

This clone came up a few times. The CDR3, as DNA: TGTGCCAGCAGTCTAGGGGCTGGAAACACCATATATTTT. Translation gives CASSLGAGNTIYF. The genes are TRBV7-3 and TRBJ1-3; perhaps TRBD1 as D (5 bases). With 6 bases removed from V and 2 bases from J, the gap between germline ends came to 8 bases. CDR1 SGHTA and CDR2 FQGTGA come from the germline V gene. This CDR3 has 13 amino acids.

V usage is TRBV13 and J usage is TRBJ1-2, with D possibly matching TRBD1 (6 bases). V lost 4 bases to trimming and J lost 2 bases, with 8 bases between them. The CDR3 is 13 residues long. Germline values: CDR1 PRHDT, CDR2 FYEKMQ (reference sequence). CDR3 DNA sequence: TGTGCCAGCAGCTCACAGGGAAACTATGGCTACACCTTC. Protein product: CASSSQGNYGYTF. Looking up the rest from reference TRBV13 and TRBJ1-2 gives the full variable domain: AAGVIQSPRHLIKEKRETATLKCYPIPRHDTVYWYQQGPGQDPQFLISFYEKMQSDKGSIPDRFSAQQFSDYHSELNMSSLELGDSALYFCASSSQGNYGYTFGSGTRLTVV.

The V call is TRBV21-1, the J call TRBJ1-6; TRBD1 reflects the table's D call only, with no check against the DNA. TRBV21-1 is shown as a pseudogene. There are 17 residues in the CDR3. DNA of the CDR3: TGTGCCAGCAGCAAAGGGGGGACAGGGGGTGATAATTCACCCCTCCACTTT. Encoded protein: CASSKGGTGGDNSPLHF.

V gene TRBV19 combines with J gene TRBJ1-1; 9 bases map to TRBD1. The germline CDR1 and CDR2 sequences are LNHDA and SQIVND (reference sequence). V shed 7 bases, J shed 4 bases, and the junction held 7 bases outside the gene matches. The CDR3 runs 14 residues. The CDR3 is CASTLQGAGTEAFF. The CDR3 nucleotides read TGTGCCAGTACCTTACAGGGGGCTGGCACTGAAGCTTTCTTT.

The chain couples TRBV6-6 to TRBJ1-5; no reliable D call. Per germline, CDR1 MNHNY and CDR2 SVGAGI (reference sequence). The CDR3 contains 15 residues. V gave up 0 bases and J gave up 4 bases, with 10 bases separating them. The CDR3 sequence is CASSYSVQWNQPQHF. The DNA of the CDR3 is TGTGCCAGCAGTTACTCGGTCCAGTGGAATCAGCCCCAGCATTTT.

The gene calls are TRBV10-3 and TRBJ2-5, with 8 positions matching TRBD2. Germline V gene lookup returns CDR1 ENHRY and CDR2 SYGVKD. The CDR3 is 14 residues long. Germline trimming cut 4 bases from V and 5 bases from J; bases unmatched to any gene: 6. This chain's CDR3 is CAISGLSSGETQYF. In DNA, the CDR3 is TGTGCCATCAGTGGCCTCTCTAGCGGGGAGACCCAGTACTTC.

This rearrangement joins TRBV7-8 to TRBJ1-6, with a weak D call TRBD1 (5 bases). Looked up from germline, CDR1 is SGHVS and CDR2 is FQNEAQ. This CDR3 is built from 14 residues. V was pared by 4 bases and J by 6 bases, with 10 bases between. The CDR3 reads CASSSSRGNSPLHF. The DNA for the CDR3 is TGTGCCAGCAGCTCATCGAGGGGTAATTCACCCCTCCACTTT.